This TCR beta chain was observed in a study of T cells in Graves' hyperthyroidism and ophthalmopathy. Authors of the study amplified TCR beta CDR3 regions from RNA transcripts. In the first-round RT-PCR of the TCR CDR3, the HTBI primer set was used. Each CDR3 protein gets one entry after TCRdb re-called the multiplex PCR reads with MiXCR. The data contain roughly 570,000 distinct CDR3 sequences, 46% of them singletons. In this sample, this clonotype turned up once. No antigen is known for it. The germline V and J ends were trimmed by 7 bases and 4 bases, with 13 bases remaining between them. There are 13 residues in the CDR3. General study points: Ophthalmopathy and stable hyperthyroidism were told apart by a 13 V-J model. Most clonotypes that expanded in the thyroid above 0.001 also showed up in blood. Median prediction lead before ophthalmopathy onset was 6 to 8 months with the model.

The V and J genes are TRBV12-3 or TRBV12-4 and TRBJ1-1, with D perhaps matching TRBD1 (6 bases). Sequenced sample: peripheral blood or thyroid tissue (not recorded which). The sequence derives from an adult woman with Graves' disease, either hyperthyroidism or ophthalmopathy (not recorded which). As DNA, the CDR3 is TGTGCCAGCAATCCAACAGGGTCCACTGAAGCTTTCTTT. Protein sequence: CASNPTGSTEAFF.